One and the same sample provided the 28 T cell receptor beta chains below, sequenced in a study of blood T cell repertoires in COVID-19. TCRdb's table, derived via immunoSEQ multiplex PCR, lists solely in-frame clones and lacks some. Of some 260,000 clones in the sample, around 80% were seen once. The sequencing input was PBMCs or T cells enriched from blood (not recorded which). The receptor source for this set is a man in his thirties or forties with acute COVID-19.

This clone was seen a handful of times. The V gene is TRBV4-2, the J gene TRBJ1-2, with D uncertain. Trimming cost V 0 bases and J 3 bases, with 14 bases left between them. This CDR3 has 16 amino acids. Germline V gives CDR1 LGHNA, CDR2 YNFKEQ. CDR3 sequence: CASSQDVGGQDYGYTF. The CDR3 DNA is TGTGCCAGCAGCCAAGATGTTGGAGGGCAGGACTATGGCTACACCTTC.

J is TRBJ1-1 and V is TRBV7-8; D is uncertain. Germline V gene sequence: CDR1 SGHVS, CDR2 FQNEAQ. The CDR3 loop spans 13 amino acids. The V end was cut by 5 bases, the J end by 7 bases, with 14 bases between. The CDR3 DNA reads TGTGCCAGCAGCCCAGCGATGGGAGGTGAAGCTTTCTTT. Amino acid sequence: CASSPAMGGEAFF. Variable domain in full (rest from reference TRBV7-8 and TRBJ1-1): GAGVSQSPRYKVAKRGQDVALRCDPISGHVSLFWYQQALGQGPEFLTYFQNEAQLDKSGLPSDRFFAERPEGSVSTLKIQRTQQEDSAVYLCASSPAMGGEAFFGQGTRLTVV.

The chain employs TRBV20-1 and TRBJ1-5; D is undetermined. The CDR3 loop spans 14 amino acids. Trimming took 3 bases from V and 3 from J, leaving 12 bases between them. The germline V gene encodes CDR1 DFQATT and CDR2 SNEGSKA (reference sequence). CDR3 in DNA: TGCAGTGCTAGTCGGACGGGAAACAATCAGCCCCAGCATTTT. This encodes CSASRTGNNQPQHF.

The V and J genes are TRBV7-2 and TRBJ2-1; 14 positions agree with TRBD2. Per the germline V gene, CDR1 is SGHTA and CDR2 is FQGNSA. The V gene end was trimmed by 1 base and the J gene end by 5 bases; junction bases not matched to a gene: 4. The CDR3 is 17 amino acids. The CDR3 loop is CASSLVGTSGRDNEQFF. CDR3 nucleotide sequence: TGTGCCAGCAGCTTAGTGGGGACTAGCGGGAGAGACAATGAGCAGTTCTTC.

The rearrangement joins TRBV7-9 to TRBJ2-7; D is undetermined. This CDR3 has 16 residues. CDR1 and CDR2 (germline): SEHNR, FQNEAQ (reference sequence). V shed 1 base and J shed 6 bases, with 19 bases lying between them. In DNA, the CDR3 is TGTGCCAGCAGCTTAGTCGGCGGTCCCGGGTCGTCCGAGCAGTACGTC. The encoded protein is CASSLVGGPGSSEQYV.

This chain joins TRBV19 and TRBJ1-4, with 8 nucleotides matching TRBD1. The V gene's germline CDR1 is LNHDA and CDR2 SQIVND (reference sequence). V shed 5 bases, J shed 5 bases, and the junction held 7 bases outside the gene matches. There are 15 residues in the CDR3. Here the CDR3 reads CASSSPRDRNEKLFF. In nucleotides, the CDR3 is TGTGCCAGTAGTTCTCCGAGGGACAGGAATGAAAAACTGTTTTTT.

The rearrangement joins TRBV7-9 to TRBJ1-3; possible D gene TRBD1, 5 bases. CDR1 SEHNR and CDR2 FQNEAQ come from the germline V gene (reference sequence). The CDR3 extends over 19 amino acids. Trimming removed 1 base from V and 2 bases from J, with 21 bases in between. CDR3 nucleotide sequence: TGTGCCAGCAGCTTAGAGGTTCTCAGGGTCCGAGAGGCTGGAAACACCATATATTTT. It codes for CASSLEVLRVREAGNTIYF.

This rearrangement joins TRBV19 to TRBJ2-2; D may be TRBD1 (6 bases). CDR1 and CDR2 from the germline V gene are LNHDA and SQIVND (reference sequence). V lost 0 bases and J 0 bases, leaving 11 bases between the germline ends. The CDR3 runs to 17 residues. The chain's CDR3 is CASSIDMGTTNTGELFF. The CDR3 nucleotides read TGTGCCAGTAGTATAGATATGGGGACAACGAACACCGGGGAGCTGTTTTTT.

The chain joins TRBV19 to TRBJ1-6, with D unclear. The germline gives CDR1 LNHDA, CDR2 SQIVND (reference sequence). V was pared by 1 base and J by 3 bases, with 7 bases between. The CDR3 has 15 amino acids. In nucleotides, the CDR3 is TGTGCCAGTAGTATAGCCGGGATCTATAATTCACCCCTCCACTTT. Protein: CASSIAGIYNSPLHF.

CDR3 protein: CASSPRNSGSSNEQFF. The DNA of the CDR3 is TGTGCCAGCAGCCCCCGGAACAGCGGGAGCTCCAATGAGCAGTTCTTC. The rearrangement joins TRBV9 to TRBJ2-1, with TRBD2 matching 8 bases. CDR1 SGDLS and CDR2 YYNGEE come from the germline V gene. The CDR3 runs to 16 residues. J gave up 6 bases and V 4 bases, and 12 bases lay outside the gene matches.

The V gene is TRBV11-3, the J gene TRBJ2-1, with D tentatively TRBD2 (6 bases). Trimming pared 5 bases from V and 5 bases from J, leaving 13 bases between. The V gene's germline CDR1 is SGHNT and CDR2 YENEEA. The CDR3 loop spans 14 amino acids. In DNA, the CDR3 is TGTGCCAGCAGCGCACCCGGGACTCACAATGAGCAGTTCTTC. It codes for CASSAPGTHNEQFF.

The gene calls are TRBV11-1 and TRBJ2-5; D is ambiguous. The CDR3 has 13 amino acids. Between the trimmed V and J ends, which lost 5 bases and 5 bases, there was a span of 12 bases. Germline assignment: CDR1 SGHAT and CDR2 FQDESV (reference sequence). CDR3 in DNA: TGTGCCAGCAGCCGAGCATCATGGGAGACCCAGTACTTC. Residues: CASSRASWETQYF.

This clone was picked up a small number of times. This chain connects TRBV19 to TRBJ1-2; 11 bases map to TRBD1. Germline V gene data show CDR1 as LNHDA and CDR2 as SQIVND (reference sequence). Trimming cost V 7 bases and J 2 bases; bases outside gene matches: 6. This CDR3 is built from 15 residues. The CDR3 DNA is TGTGCCAGTATCGATGGACAGGGGGCAAACTATGGCTACACCTTC. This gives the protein CASIDGQGANYGYTF.

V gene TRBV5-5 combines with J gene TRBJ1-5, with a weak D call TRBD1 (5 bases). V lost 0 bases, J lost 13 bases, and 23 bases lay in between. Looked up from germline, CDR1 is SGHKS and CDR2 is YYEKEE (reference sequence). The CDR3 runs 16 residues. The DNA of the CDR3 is TGTGCCAGCAGCTTGGTACAGATGTCAGGGCAGCTTCGTCAGCATTTT. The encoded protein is CASSLVQMSGQLRQHF.

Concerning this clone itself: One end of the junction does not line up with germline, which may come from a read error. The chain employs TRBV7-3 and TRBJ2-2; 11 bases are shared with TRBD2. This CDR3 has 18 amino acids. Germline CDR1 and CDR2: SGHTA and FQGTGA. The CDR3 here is CASSVTRSSGRRTGELFF. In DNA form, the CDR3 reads TGTGCCAGCAGCGTAACAAGATCTAGCGGGAGGCGTACCGGGGAGCTGTTTTTT.

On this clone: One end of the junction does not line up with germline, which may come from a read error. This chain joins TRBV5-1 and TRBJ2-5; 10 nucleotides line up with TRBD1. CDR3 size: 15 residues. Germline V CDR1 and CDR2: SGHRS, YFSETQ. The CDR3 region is CASSLGQGGGETQYF. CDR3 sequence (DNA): TGTGCCAGCAGCCTTGGACAGGGGGGAGGAGAGACCCAGTACTTC.

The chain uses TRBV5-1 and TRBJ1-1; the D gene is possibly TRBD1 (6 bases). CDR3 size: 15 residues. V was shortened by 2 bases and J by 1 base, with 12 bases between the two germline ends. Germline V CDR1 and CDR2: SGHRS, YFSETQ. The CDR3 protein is CASSFNGGENTEAFF. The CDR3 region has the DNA TGCGCCAGCAGCTTCAATGGGGGCGAGAACACTGAAGCTTTCTTT.

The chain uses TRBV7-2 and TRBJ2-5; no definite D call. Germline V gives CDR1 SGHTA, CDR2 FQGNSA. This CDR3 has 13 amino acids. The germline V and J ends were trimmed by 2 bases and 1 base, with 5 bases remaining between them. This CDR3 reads CASSLLVQETQYF. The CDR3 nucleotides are TGTGCCAGCAGCTTACTAGTCCAAGAGACCCAGTACTTC.

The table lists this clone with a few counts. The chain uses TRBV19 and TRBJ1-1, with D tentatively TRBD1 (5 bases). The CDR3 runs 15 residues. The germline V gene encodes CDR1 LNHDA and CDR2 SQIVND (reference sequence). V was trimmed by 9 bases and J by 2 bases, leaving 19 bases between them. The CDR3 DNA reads TGTGCCAGCAACCCGGACAAACGATCAAACACTGAAGCTTTCTTT. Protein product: CASNPDKRSNTEAFF. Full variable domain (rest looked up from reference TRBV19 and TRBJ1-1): DGGITQSPKYLFRKEGQNVTLSCEQNLNHDAMYWYRQDPGQGLRLIYYSQIVNDFQKGDIAEGYSVSREKKESFPLTVTSAQKNPTAFYLCASNPDKRSNTEAFFGQGTRLTVV.

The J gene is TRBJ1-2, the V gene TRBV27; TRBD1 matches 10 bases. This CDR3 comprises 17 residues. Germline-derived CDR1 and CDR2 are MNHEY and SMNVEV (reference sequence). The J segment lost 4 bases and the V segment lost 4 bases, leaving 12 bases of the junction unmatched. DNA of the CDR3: TGTGCCAGCAGTTCCGTGAGACAGGGGGCGGGCGGCTATGGCTACACCTTC. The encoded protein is CASSSVRQGAGGYGYTF.

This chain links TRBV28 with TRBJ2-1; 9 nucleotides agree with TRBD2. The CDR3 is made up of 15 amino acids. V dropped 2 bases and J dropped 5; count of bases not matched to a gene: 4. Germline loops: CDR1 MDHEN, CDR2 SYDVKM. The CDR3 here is CASSLETSGHNEQFF. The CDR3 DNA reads TGTGCCAGCAGTTTAGAGACTAGCGGACACAATGAGCAGTTCTTC. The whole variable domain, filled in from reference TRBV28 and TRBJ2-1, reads DVKVTQSSRYLVKRTGEKVFLECVQDMDHENMFWYRQDPGLGLRLIYFSYDVKMKEKGDIPEGYSVSREKKERFSLILESASTNQTSMYLCASSLETSGHNEQFFGPGTRLTVL.

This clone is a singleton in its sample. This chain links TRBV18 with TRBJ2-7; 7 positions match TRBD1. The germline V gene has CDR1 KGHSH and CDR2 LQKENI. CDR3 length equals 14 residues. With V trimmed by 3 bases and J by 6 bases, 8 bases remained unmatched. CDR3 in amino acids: CASSPDREAVEQYV. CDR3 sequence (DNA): TGTGCCAGCTCACCCGACAGGGAAGCGGTCGAGCAGTACGTC.

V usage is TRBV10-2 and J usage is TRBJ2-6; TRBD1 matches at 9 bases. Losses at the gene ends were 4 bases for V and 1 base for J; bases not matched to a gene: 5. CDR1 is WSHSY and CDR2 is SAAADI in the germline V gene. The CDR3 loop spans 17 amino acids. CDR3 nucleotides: TGCGCCAGCAGTGGTGTGACAGGGGGGTCTGGGGCCAACGTCCTGACTTTC. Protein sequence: CASSGVTGGSGANVLTF.

CDR3 amino acids: CASSPGDGGGSGNEQFF. The DNA of the CDR3 is TGTGCCAGCAGCCCCGGGGACGGCGGGGGAAGTGGGAATGAGCAGTTCTTC. The chain uses TRBV28 and TRBJ2-1, with TRBD2 identical over 7 bases. The CDR3 totals 17 residues. Germline CDR1 MDHEN, CDR2 SYDVKM. V was pared by 6 bases and J by 7 bases, with 18 bases of the junction left unmatched.

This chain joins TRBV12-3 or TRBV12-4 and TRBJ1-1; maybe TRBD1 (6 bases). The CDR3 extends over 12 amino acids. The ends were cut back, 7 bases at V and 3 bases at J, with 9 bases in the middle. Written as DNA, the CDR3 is TGTGCCAGCACTACAGGGTACACTGAAGCTTTCTTT. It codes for CASTTGYTEAFF.

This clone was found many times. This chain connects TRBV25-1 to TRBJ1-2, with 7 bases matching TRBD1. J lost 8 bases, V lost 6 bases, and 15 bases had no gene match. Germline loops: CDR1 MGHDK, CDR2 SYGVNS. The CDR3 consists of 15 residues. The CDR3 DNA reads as TGTGCCAGCAGCCTATATACCCGACAGGGTGAAGGCTACACCTTC. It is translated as CASSLYTRQGEGYTF.

CDR3 region: CASSWSTGDREKLFF. The CDR3 bases are TGCGCCAGCAGCTGGTCAACAGGGGATAGGGAAAAACTGTTTTTT. The rearrangement joins TRBV4-1 to TRBJ1-4, with 7 nucleotides matching TRBD1. This CDR3 spans 15 amino acids. After removal of 5 bases from V and 8 bases from J, the junction contained 11 bases not matched to a gene. CDR1 is MGHRA, CDR2 YSYEKL, per germline.

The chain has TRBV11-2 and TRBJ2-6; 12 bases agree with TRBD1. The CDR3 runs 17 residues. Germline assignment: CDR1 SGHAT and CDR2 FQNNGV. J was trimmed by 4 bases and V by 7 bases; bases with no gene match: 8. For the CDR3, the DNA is TGTGCCAGCATCGGGACAGGGGGCTTCACCGGGGCCAACGTCCTGACTTTC. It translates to CASIGTGGFTGANVLTF.